This TCR beta chain was documented in a study of human CD8 memory T cell subsets. Study-level results: It was suggested by Chao1 estimates that stem-like memory T cells were more diverse than precursor exhausted T cells.

Negative magnetic selection enriched total CD8+ T cells. The starting material, duplicate vials of roughly 140,000 sorted CD8+ T cells per subset, provided the RNA. Worth noting for this clonotype: The antigen is undetermined.

UMI-labeled 5' RACE produced the TCR beta libraries. No DNA is given; TCRdb re-called the 5' RACE reads and lists each CDR3 protein once. The sample has roughly 17,000 distinct CDR3 sequences; the top ten hold about 5.4%. Per germline, CDR1 SEHNR and CDR2 FQNEAQ (reference sequence). CDR3 size: 15 residues. Sequencing used CD8+ T cells from PBMCs. The source of this sequence is a human donor in good health. The chain links TRBV7-9 to TRBJ1-5; the D call of TRBD1 rests on TCRdb alone, since no DNA is present to check it. CDR3 sequence reads: CASSPGTVSNQPQHF.